Listed below are T cell receptor beta chains from one sample, sequenced in a study of T cells in localized non-small cell lung cancer. TCRdb's table, derived via immunoSEQ multiplex PCR, lists solely in-frame clones and lacks some. Of under 55,000 clones in the sample, roughly 90% were seen once. The source material was PBMCs, sampled before any cancer treatment. These receptors all stem from a woman aged 35 to 70 with stage II lung adenocarcinoma. Both conserved end residues are part of each CDR3. D genes are given only for firm matches. Size tells how often a clone was seen (once, few, many) or the class of an expanded clone, and some rows leave it out.

TRBJ1-4 | TRBD1 | TRBV29-1 | once | CSVSRQGLNEKLFF | TGCAGCGTTTCAAGACAGGGACTTAATGAAAAACTGTTTTTT
TRBJ1-2 | TRBD1 | TRBV28 | medium-sized | CASSLPGQGDYTF | TGTGCCAGCAGTTTACCGGGACAGGGTGACTACACCTTC
TRBJ2-3 | TRBD2 | TRBV19 | NA | CASSIQSGGVFTDTQYF | TGTGCCAGTAGTATACAAAGCGGGGGAGTTTTCACAGATACGCAGTATTTT
TRBJ2-4 | NA | TRBV7-6 | medium-sized | CASSLGRGLRVQYF | TGTGCCAGCAGCTTAGGTCGGGGTCTTCGCGTTCAGTACTTC
TRBJ2-1 | NA | TRBV28 | NA | CASSPHRDSNNEQFF | TGTGCCAGCAGTCCCCACCGGGACTCTAACAATGAGCAGTTCTTC
TRBJ2-5 | NA | TRBV2 | NA | CASSWTGEGTQYF | TGTGCCAGCTCTTGGACTGGGGAAGGGACCCAGTACTTC
TRBJ1-5 | NA | TRBV9 | NA | CASSVVSRVTNQPQHF | TGTGCCAGCAGCGTAGTCAGCAGGGTCACCAATCAGCCCCAGCATTTT
TRBJ2-7 | TRBD1 | TRBV6-5 | once | CASRGTGGVDEQYF | TGTGCCAGCAGAGGGACAGGGGGAGTAGACGAGCAGTACTTC
TRBJ1-1 | TRBD1 | TRBV19 | NA | CASSVDRARSEAFF | TGTGCCAGTAGTGTGGACAGGGCGCGGAGTGAAGCTTTCTTT
TRBJ1-3 | NA | TRBV7-6 | NA | CASSLDLGSGNTIYF | TGTGCCAGCAGCTTAGACTTAGGCTCTGGAAACACCATATATTTT
TRBJ1-2 | NA | TRBV5-1 | NA | CASSLNQGPYGYTF | TGCGCCAGCAGTCTTAACCAGGGCCCCTATGGCTACACCTTC
TRBJ1-1 | NA | TRBV5-6 | NA | CASSLTGIVNTEAFF | TGTGCCAGCAGCTTGACGGGGATAGTGAACACTGAAGCTTTCTTT
TRBJ1-2 | TRBD1 | TRBV7-3 | NA | CASSLTQGAGGYTF | TGTGCCAGCAGCTTAACGCAGGGGGCCGGTGGCTACACCTTC
TRBJ1-2 | NA | TRBV9 | NA | CASSPPRVYGYTF | TGTGCCAGCAGCCCCCCAAGGGTCTATGGCTACACCTTC
TRBJ2-7 | NA | TRBV28 | NA | CASSLLSYEQYF | TGTGCCAGCAGTTTACTAAGCTACGAGCAGTACTTC
TRBJ1-1 | TRBD1 | TRBV5-1 | NA | CASSYSGTANTEAFF | TGCGCCAGCAGCTACTCCGGGACAGCGAACACTGAAGCTTTCTTT
TRBJ2-1 | TRBD1 | TRBV2 | NA | CASNTQGAGYNEQFF | TGTGCCAGCAACACCCAGGGGGCAGGGTACAATGAGCAGTTCTTC
TRBJ2-7 | NA | TRBV11-1 | NA | CASSFTYEQYF | TGTGCCAGCAGCTTTACCTACGAGCAGTACTTC
TRBJ2-2 | TRBD1 | TRBV9 | NA | CASSRTGYIAGELFF | TGTGCCAGCAGTAGGACAGGGTATATCGCCGGGGAGCTGTTTTTT
TRBJ2-7 | TRBD2 | TRBV4-1 | NA | CASSQDPAGGLTYEQYF | TGCGCCAGCAGCCAAGACCCAGCGGGAGGGTTAACCTACGAGCAGTACTTC
TRBJ1-2 | NA | TRBV7-2 | NA | CASSLDSRPYGYTF | TGTGCCAGCAGCTTAGACTCCAGGCCCTATGGCTACACCTTC
TRBJ1-3 | TRBD1 | TRBV4-1 | NA | CASSPGQGAEHTIYF | TGCGCCAGCAGCCCCGGACAGGGGGCTGAACACACCATATATTTT
TRBJ2-1 | TRBD2 | TRBV6-6 | NA | CASSYSWREGRSEQFF | TGTGCCAGCAGTTACTCCTGGCGGGAGGGCCGGAGTGAGCAGTTCTTC
TRBJ1-2 | TRBD1 | TRBV5-6 | NA | CASSGRGRGQYGYTF | TGTGCCAGCAGCGGGAGGGGCAGGGGGCAATATGGCTACACCTTC
TRBJ1-1 | NA | TRBV6-1 | NA | CASSLTRGTTEAFF | TGTGCCAGCAGTCTGACGAGGGGGACCACTGAAGCTTTCTTT
TRBJ1-5 | NA | TRBV19 | NA | CATQRPTSSGGNQPQHF | TGTGCCACCCAACGCCCAACCAGCTCTGGTGGCAATCAGCCCCAGCATTTT
TRBJ2-7 | NA | TRBV27 | NA | CASSPSGYEQYF | TGTGCCAGCAGTCCTTCCGGATACGAGCAGTACTTC
TRBJ1-1 | NA | TRBV7-8 | NA | CASSLVLGFSSEAFF | TGTGCCAGCAGCTTAGTATTAGGTTTTTCTTCTGAAGCTTTCTTT
TRBJ1-2 | NA | TRBV5-1 | NA | CASSNPTRVGGYTF | TGCGCCAGCAGCAACCCGACGAGGGTTGGGGGCTACACCTTC
TRBJ1-4 | NA | TRBV28 | NA | CASTPGAPVKLFF | TGTGCCAGCACCCCCGGGGCGCCTGTCAAACTGTTTTTT
TRBJ1-3 | TRBD1 | TRBV7-6 | once | CASSSRTGDGNTIYF | TGTGCCAGCAGCTCCCGGACAGGGGACGGAAACACCATATATTTT
TRBJ2-5 | TRBD2 | TRBV5-1 | NA | CASSILAGTQETQYF | TGCGCCAGCAGTATCCTAGCGGGAACCCAAGAGACCCAGTACTTC
TRBJ2-1 | NA | TRBV2 | NA | CASSPGRRGGQFF | TGTGCCAGCAGCCCAGGGCGCCGTGGGGGGCAGTTCTTC
TRBJ2-1 | NA | TRBV10-1 | NA | CASSIGGRRDEQFF | TGCGCCAGCAGCATCGGGGGCCGAAGGGATGAGCAGTTCTTC
TRBJ1-5 | TRBD1 | TRBV7-8 | NA | CASSYGEGQGNQPQHF | TGTGCCAGCAGTTACGGGGAGGGACAGGGAAATCAGCCCCAGCATTTT
TRBJ2-5 | TRBD2 | TRBV18 | NA | CASSKEREGETQYF | TGTGCCAGCTCAAAAGAGCGGGAGGGAGAGACCCAGTACTTC
TRBJ1-2 | TRBD1 | TRBV5-1 | NA | CASSLGQGTGGGYTF | TGCGCCAGCAGCTTGGGACAGGGGACAGGAGGCGGCTACACCTTC
TRBJ2-5 | TRBD1 | TRBV19 | NA | CASSANTGGGGKETQYF | TGTGCCAGTAGTGCAAATACAGGGGGAGGAGGCAAAGAGACCCAGTACTTC
TRBJ2-3 | NA | TRBV7-2 | NA | CASSLVLADTQYF | TGTGCCAGCAGCTTAGTTCTAGCAGATACGCAGTATTTT
TRBJ2-7 | NA | TRBV9 | NA | CASSPELGTTSSGEQYF | TGTGCCAGCAGCCCTGAATTGGGGACAACCAGTTCGGGGGAGCAGTACTTC
TRBJ2-7 | NA | TRBV6-5 | NA | CASSRQAEGYEQYF | TGTGCCAGCAGTAGACAGGCGGAGGGGTACGAGCAGTACTTC
TRBJ1-2 | NA | TRBV19 | NA | CASSRGTGNYGYTF | TGTGCCAGTAGCCGAGGAACAGGCAACTATGGCTACACCTTC
TRBJ2-1 | TRBD2 | TRBV7-2 | NA | CASSLVRPAGGNEQFF | TGTGCCAGCAGCTTAGTGAGACCAGCGGGGGGCAATGAGCAGTTCTTC
TRBJ1-6 | NA | TRBV5-4 | NA | CASSLSTGAGSPLHF | TGTGCCAGCAGCTTGAGTACGGGGGCAGGTTCACCCCTCCACTTT